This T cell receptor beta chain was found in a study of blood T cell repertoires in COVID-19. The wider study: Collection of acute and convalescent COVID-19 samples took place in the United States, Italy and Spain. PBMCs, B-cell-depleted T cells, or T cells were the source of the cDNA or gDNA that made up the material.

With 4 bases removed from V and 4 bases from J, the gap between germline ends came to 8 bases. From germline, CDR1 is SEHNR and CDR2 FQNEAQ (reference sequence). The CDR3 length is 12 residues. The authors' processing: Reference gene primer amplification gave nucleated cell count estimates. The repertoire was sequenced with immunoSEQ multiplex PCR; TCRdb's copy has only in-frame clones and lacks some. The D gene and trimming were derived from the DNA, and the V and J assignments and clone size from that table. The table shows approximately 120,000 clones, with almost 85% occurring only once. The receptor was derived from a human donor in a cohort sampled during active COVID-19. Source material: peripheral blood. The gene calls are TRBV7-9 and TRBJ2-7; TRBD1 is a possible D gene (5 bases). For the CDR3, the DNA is TGTGCCAGCAGCTCCAGGGTGTACGAGCAGTACTTC. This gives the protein CASSSRVYEQYF.